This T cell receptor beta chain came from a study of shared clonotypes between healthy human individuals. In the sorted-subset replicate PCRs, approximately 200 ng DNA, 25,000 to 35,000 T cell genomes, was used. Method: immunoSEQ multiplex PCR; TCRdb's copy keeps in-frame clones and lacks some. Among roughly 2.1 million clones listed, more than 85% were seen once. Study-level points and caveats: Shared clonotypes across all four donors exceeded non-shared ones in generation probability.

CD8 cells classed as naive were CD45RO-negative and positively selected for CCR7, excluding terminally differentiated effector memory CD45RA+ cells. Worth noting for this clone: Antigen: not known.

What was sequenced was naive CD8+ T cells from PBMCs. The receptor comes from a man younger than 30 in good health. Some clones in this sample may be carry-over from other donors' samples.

The CDR3 nucleotides are TGTGCCAGCAGAACTAGCGGGAGGGGCGAGCAGTACTTC. It yields the protein CASRTSGRGEQYF. The chain links TRBV27 to TRBJ2-7; 13 nucleotides align to TRBD2. V trimming: 6 bases; J trimming: 6 bases; junction bases outside the gene matches: 2. Per the germline V gene, CDR1 is MNHEY and CDR2 is SMNVEV (reference sequence). The CDR3 sequence is 13 residues long.